This section outlines one T cell receptor beta chain sequence together with its context. Cohort allocation depended upon clinical history that participants reported. This sample is drawn from a study of blood T cell repertoires in COVID-19. Overall study: PBMCs, B-cell-depleted T cells, or T cells were the source of the cDNA or gDNA that made up the material.

Germline CDR1 LNHNV, CDR2 YYDKDF (reference sequence). Unmatched junction bases numbered 16, after V lost 7 bases and J lost 6 bases. The length of the CDR3 is 17 residues. Clones were read by immunoSEQ multiplex PCR, and TCRdb kept only the in-frame ones, dropping some. The sample lists hundreds of thousands of clones; around nine tenths were seen once. Sequences were obtained from PBMCs or T cells enriched from blood (not recorded which). This TCR was sampled from a woman between 25 and 40 years old who had recovered from COVID-19. This sequence joins TRBV15 and TRBJ2-1, with 9 nucleotides matching TRBD1. CDR3 region: CATNGDRASGSLNEQFF. The DNA for the CDR3 is TGTGCCACCAACGGGGACAGGGCGTCCGGTTCGCTCAATGAGCAGTTCTTC.